This T cell receptor (beta chain) was identified in a study of radiotherapy plus CTLA-4 blockade in lung cancer. Findings of the study overall: Blood TCR clones of tumor origin expanded after radiotherapy plus ipilimumab.

Produced via immunoSEQ multiplex PCR; TCRdb's table is partial and in-frame only. The sample contains 85,000 to 90,000 clones, roughly 86% of which appear only once. In the case of this clone: No antigen is known for it.

CDR1 and CDR2 from the germline V gene are SGHTA and FQGTGA. Trimming stripped 4 bases from V and 2 bases from J, with 14 bases between. The CDR3 contains 16 residues. Sequences were derived from peripheral blood, sampled from a patient treated with radiotherapy plus ipilimumab. The chain has TRBV7-3 and TRBJ2-2; D is perhaps TRBD2 (7 bases). The receptor comes from a human donor with non-small cell lung cancer that progressed on radiotherapy plus ipilimumab. The CDR3 DNA reads TGTGCCAGCAGCTCCGGGGGGCGGGCTAACACCGGGGAGCTGTTTTTT. Protein sequence: CASSSGGRANTGELFF. The complete variable domain, with remaining parts taken from reference TRBV7-3 and TRBJ2-2, reads GAGVSQTPSNKVTEKGKYVELRCDPISGHTALYWYRQSLGQGPEFLIYFQGTGAADDSGLPNDRFFAVRPEGSVSTLKIQRTERGDSAVYLCASSSGGRANTGELFFGEGSRLTVL.